The sequence of this TCR beta chain was determined in a study of blood T cells in healthy people across ages. Study conclusions and caveats: Expanded clonotype changes were possibly confounded by unknown donor CMV status.

The second PCR ran roughly 6 to 11 cycles with a sample-barcoded 5' primer and J-beta primers. TCRdb reprocessed the 5' RACE reads via MiXCR and lists one record per CDR3 protein. This table holds 1.2 million to 1.5 million distinct CDR3 sequences, approximately 40% found once. In regard to this clonotype: What it recognizes is unknown. At one end, the junction sequence differs from germline, possibly due to a read error.

This receptor was obtained from a woman aged 18-29 years in good health. Material for sequencing was blood.

The CDR3 bases are TGTGCCAGCGGTGACTCGAAAGGTACCGCCGTGGATGAGCAGTTCTTT. Protein product: CASGDSKGTAVDEQFF. V usage is TRBV6-4 and J usage is TRBJ2-1, with D unresolved. The CDR3 extends over 16 amino acids. In germline, CDR1 is MRHNA, CDR2 SNTAGT.